What follows is one T cell receptor (beta chain) and its context. Its antigen is unknown. Base qualities are missing; no much larger clone stands one base away. The CDR3 regions of human TCRbeta chains were analyzed by immunosequencing. In the original analysis: TCRs in the repertoires were compared against a reference library of SARS-CoV-2-specific TCRs that had been generated with the MIRA antigen-specificity platform. Breadth was defined as the fraction of unique TCRs that were SARS-CoV-2-associated, and depth was defined as the fraction of total T cells that were SARS-CoV-2-associated. Using the MIRA data, each spike-specific TCR was assigned both to the spike region to which the TCR was reactive and to a CD4 or CD8 class. Log10-transformed breadth and depth values were compared by one-way ANOVA with Sidak's multiple comparisons tests. Held by TCRdb, this immuneACCESS table contains in-frame sequences only and omits some clones. Under half of the omission traces to an unresolved V gene where checked; the cause of the rest is unknown. V and J calls and clone size are given by that table; D and trimming were obtained from the DNA. This sample is represented by about 110,000 clones; about 94% of them were singletons. Together, the top ten hold 2.5% to 3% of the sample.

The intended sense of this specimen's time point label: about 28 days (+/-7) after the second vaccine dose. AZD1222 recipients whose second dose came at about 4 weeks and those whose second dose came at about 12 weeks were combined into one group, since spike-specific TCR depth and breadth did not differ between the two schedules. Vaccinee samples were obtained from the UK trials COV001 and COV002, which included a single-blind randomized controlled phase 2/3 trial of AZD1222 (ChAdOx1 nCoV-19) in healthy adults. Trial participant PBMC samples were collected at day 0 and day 28 after the second dose for TCRbeta chain sequencing. This record comes from a study of T cell responses to AZD1222 COVID-19 vaccine listed by TCRdb under 2021. For context, the study as a whole: A total of approximately 240 trial participants underwent TCR sequencing, of whom around 200 received two doses of AZD1222 and some 26 received two doses of the MenACWY control vaccine. Trial participants were enrolled into age subgroups of 18-55, 56-69 and 70-plus years, which contained 148, 28 and 57 TCR-sequenced participants, respectively. Results the study describes overall, beyond this receptor: CD4 TCRs associated with the vaccine covered the entire spike protein, and the dominant responses were in regions 160-218 and 743-854. The 56-69-year group was small, and its depth increase did not reach significance, likely because of low power. Because no day 14 peak-response samples were available, repertoires were characterized only after the peak T cell response. After two AZD1222 doses, both the breadth and the depth of spike-specific TCRs were significantly higher than at day 0 and than in MenACWY recipients. Conclusions about previously exposed vaccinees are limited because only a handful of AZD1222 recipients were SARS-CoV-2 seropositive at baseline. Nearly half of unique spike-specific TCRs reportedly recognized epitopes outside regions mutated in the B.1.351 and B.1.1.7 variants. Participants were mostly white British and included more females than males, and it was suggested by the authors that clonal diversity may have been underestimated.

Relative to germline, V is missing 6 bases and J is missing 8 bases, with 11 bases of the junction outside any gene match. There are 16 amino acids in the CDR3, from cysteine to phenylalanine inclusive. The sequence is cut down to CDR3 DNA, 48 bases in frame from base 1. CDR1 and CDR2 were assigned from the germline V gene (reference sequence) as LGHDT and YNNKEL. The V and J genes are TRBV3-1 (or the pseudogene TRBV3-2) and TRBJ2-4; the central 12 bases match TRBD2. The input for sequencing was peripheral blood, taken 28 days after the second AZD1222 dose. The clonotype originates from an adult who received the AZD1222 COVID-19 vaccine. The encoded CDR3 is CASSLRTSGIRDIQYF. The DNA sequence follows: TGTGCCAGCAGTCTCCGGACTAGCGGGATCAGGGACATTCAGTACTTC.